The subject of this entry is one T cell receptor beta chain. The antigen is not known. The data were taken from a study of cytomegalovirus exposure and HLA in healthy donors. About the research overall: Earlier results showed 117 million unique TCR beta sequences derived from approximately 170 million T cells. Study-wide points: On later analysis, the bulk of CMV-associated TCR beta chains appeared to be HLA-restricted. A later examination showed that TCR association rates differed by HLA locus, with DRB1 most and HLA-C fewest.

With 60 Vbeta and 13 Jbeta primers, the PCR was carried out. Libraries were prepared by immunoSEQ multiplex PCR; TCRdb keeps only in-frame clonotypes and omits some of them. The specimen's table records approximately 71,000 clones. The V segment lost 3 bases and the J segment 2 bases; nucleotides outside the gene matches: 6. The CDR3 sequence is 15 residues long. CDR1 is SNHLY, CDR2 FYNNEI, per germline. The J gene is TRBJ2-7, the V gene TRBV2, with 8 bases fitting TRBD2. Sequencing input: PBMCs. This TCR came from a female donor in good health and CMV-seropositive. CDR3 bases: TGTGCCAGCAGTGAGAGGCGGGGGGTGACCTACGAGCAGTACTTC. Translated: CASSERRGVTYEQYF.